Sequencing of this T cell receptor beta chain was carried out in a study of shared clonotypes between healthy human individuals. Here immunoSEQ multiplex PCR was the method, and the copy in TCRdb shows in-frame clones only, minus some. This sample has approximately 980,000 clones, with 60% to 85% found just once. Germline V lookup: CDR1 SGHRS, CDR2 YFSETQ. This CDR3 is 16 amino acids long. Germline trimming cut 3 bases from V and 4 bases from J; bases unmatched to any gene: 9. Sequencing was done on a sample of memory CD4+ T cells sorted from blood. Subset: CD45RA-negative fraction. The chain recombines TRBV5-1 with TRBJ2-7; 11 bases match TRBD2. This clonotype was obtained from a young man in good health. The CDR3 loop reads CASSSNGLAGAYEQYF. In nucleotides, the CDR3 is TGCGCCAGCAGCTCGAACGGACTAGCGGGTGCTTACGAGCAGTACTTC.